This TCR beta chain was identified in a study of cytomegalovirus exposure and HLA in healthy donors. The CDR3 loop spans 19 amino acids. With 5 bases clipped from V and 2 bases from J, the junction kept 10 bases outside the gene matches. CDR1 is SEHNR and CDR2 is FQNEAQ in the germline V gene (reference sequence). The study, taken as a whole, reports: Accurate prediction of most subjects' HLA-A and HLA-B alleles from TCR beta sequences was reported. The authors judged a highly shared variant cluster likely a sequencing artifact.

The PCR ran on 60 Vbeta and 13 Jbeta primers. Clones were sequenced by immunoSEQ multiplex PCR, and TCRdb holds only the in-frame ones, with some missing. The repertoire holds approximately 220,000 clones, with over 65% as singletons. As to this clone: Its antigen remains unidentified.

The sequenced sample was PBMCs. This sequence was found in a man aged 18 to 35 in good health and CMV-seronegative. The chain couples TRBV7-9 to TRBJ2-3, with 16 bases aligning to TRBD2. CDR3 in amino acids: CASSTYAGTSGRDTDTQYF. CDR3 DNA: TGTGCCAGCAGCACTTACGCTGGGACTAGCGGGAGGGACACAGATACGCAGTATTTT.